Listed below are T cell receptor beta chains from one sample, sequenced in a study of blood T cells in healthy people across ages. MiXCR, applied by TCRdb to the 5' RACE reads, yields one record per CDR3 protein. The profile shows around 1,600,000 distinct CDR3 sequences, around 40% of them singletons. Sequences were obtained from blood. The receptor set was obtained from a woman in her late teens or twenties in good health. Each CDR3 is given with its conserved first and last residue. D genes are given only for firm matches. Clone size is given for some rows only: seen once, a few or many times, or a class if the clone is expanded.

V gene,clone size,D gene,J gene,CDR3 DNA,CDR3 protein
TRBV27,few,.,TRBJ1-2,TGTGCCAGCAGTCCGGGGATACGGTATGGCTACACCTTC,CASSPGIRYGYTF
TRBV4-1,once,.,TRBJ2-7,TGCGCCAGCAGCAAAAGCTACGACTACGAGCGGTACTTC,CASSKSYDYERYF
TRBV19,.,.,TRBJ2-2,TGTGCCAGTAGACGGGGACTCTTGGAGCTGTTTTTT,CASRRGLLELFF
TRBV20-1,.,.,TRBJ2-3,TGCAGTGCTTTGAGGTTGCCCCGCACAGATACGCAGTATTTT,CSALRLPRTDTQYF
TRBV29-1,.,TRBD2,TRBJ2-1,TGCAGCGTTGAGTCACCGGGACTAGCGGGGAGAATCAATGAGCAGTTCTTC,CSVESPGLAGRINEQFF
TRBV29-1,once,.,TRBJ2-2,TGCAGCGGTGGGGGAGGTTATAACACCGGGGAGCTGTTTTTT,CSGGGGYNTGELFF
TRBV14,.,.,TRBJ2-1,TGTGCCAGCAGCCAAGGAGCAGGTGGGGGATACAATGAGCAGTTCTTC,CASSQGAGGGYNEQFF
TRBV3-1,.,.,TRBJ2-2,TGTGCCAGCAGAACACAGCTTAACACCGGGGAGCTGTTTTTT,CASRTQLNTGELFF
TRBV29-1,few,TRBD2,TRBJ2-5,TGCAGCGTCCGTAGCGGGCCGTACAGGTACTTC,CSVRSGPYRYF
TRBV4-3,few,TRBD2,TRBJ2-1,TGCGCCAGCAGCCAATTGCACGGGAGGGAGTACAATGAGCAGTTCTTC,CASSQLHGREYNEQFF
TRBV5-1,few,TRBD2,TRBJ2-5,TGCGCCAGCAGACTCACTAGCGGGAGCTTAAATGAGCAGTACTTC,CASRLTSGSLNEQYF
TRBV19,few,TRBD1,TRBJ1-1,TGTGCCAGTAGTATCATTTTGGGACAGACCGAAGCTTTCTTT,CASSIILGQTEAFF